This is a list of T cell receptor beta chains from one sample in a study of regulatory T cells in long-lasting Graves disease. TCRdb re-derived calls from the multiplex PCR reads in MiXCR, one entry per CDR3 protein. The table lists a few hundred thousand distinct CDR3 sequences, about 17% of them singletons. These data were also filed under a second study, of T cells in Graves' hyperthyroidism and ophthalmopathy.

The sequences come from peripheral blood mononuclear cells (PBMCs), collected at new diagnosis, from a patient treated with antithyroid drugs. All receptors come from a woman aged 18-29 years with Graves disease. Both conserved end residues are part of each CDR3. D genes are given only for firm matches. The size of a clone is reported for some rows only, either as once, few or many, or as a class for expanded clones.

j_call | d_call | clone_size | v_call | cdr3_aa | cdr3_nt
TRBJ2-2 | TRBD1 | many | TRBV27 | CASSLRGRMNTGELFF | TGTGCCAGCAGTCTCAGGGGGCGCATGAACACCGGGGAGCTGTTTTTT
TRBJ2-1 | TRBD2 | many | TRBV20-1 | CSAPGLADYNEQFF | TGCAGTGCACCCGGACTAGCCGACTACAATGAGCAGTTCTTC
TRBJ1-5 | TRBD1 | many | TRBV16 | CASSHRQGSNQPQHF | TGTGCCAGCAGCCATAGACAGGGGAGCAATCAGCCCCAGCATTTT
TRBJ2-7 | . | many | TRBV13 | CASSPRGSYEQYF | TGTGCCAGCAGCCCCCGTGGATCCTACGAGCAGTACTTC
TRBJ2-7 | . | . | TRBV6-1 | CASRTTGSYEQYF | TGTGCCAGCAGAACGACAGGATCCTACGAGCAGTACTTC
TRBJ2-7 | TRBD2 | many | TRBV30 | CAWSVAGGAYEQYF | TGTGCCTGGAGTGTTGCGGGAGGAGCCTACGAGCAGTACTTC
TRBJ2-3 | TRBD1 | few | TRBV5-1 | CASSTWTGKGSDTQYF | TGCGCCAGCAGCACTTGGACAGGGAAGGGCTCAGATACGCAGTATTTT
TRBJ1-5 | TRBD1 | . | TRBV5-1 | CASSLGQGDYSNQPQHF | TGCGCCAGCAGCCTCGGACAGGGGGACTATAGCAATCAGCCCCAGCATTTT
TRBJ2-1 | TRBD2 | many | TRBV30 | CAWSWNSGPNNEQFF | TGTGCCTGGAGTTGGAATAGCGGGCCTAACAATGAGCAGTTCTTC
TRBJ2-7 | . | few | TRBV7-3 | CAIEIEANVYEQYF | TGTGCCATCGAGATTGAGGCGAACGTCTACGAGCAGTACTTC
TRBJ1-2 | . | . | TRBV28 | CASSTPGYGYTF | TGTGCCAGCAGCACTCCAGGCTATGGCTACACCTTC
TRBJ1-3 | TRBD1 | . | TRBV5-6 | CASSSRGLGSGNTIYF | TGTGCCAGCAGCTCCAGGGGGCTAGGCTCTGGAAACACCATATATTTT
TRBJ2-1 | . | many | TRBV27 | CASSPDTSSYNEQFF | TGTGCCAGCAGTCCGGACACCAGCTCCTACAATGAGCAGTTCTTC
TRBJ2-5 | . | many | TRBV25-1 | CASSRSIGGLETQYF | TGTGCCAGCAGTCGTTCCATCGGGGGCTTGGAGACCCAGTACTTC
TRBJ2-7 | TRBD1 | many | TRBV27 | CASSSYIDRGGGEQYF | TGTGCCAGCAGTTCCTACATAGACAGGGGCGGAGGGGAGCAGTACTTC
TRBJ1-1 | . | many | TRBV7-2 | CASSPLGSSSTEAFF | TGTGCCAGCAGCCCCCTTGGGTCGAGCAGCACTGAAGCTTTCTTT
TRBJ2-3 | TRBD2 | many | TRBV12-3/TRBV12-4 | CASSSFPGLAGDTQYF | TGTGCCAGCAGTTCTTTCCCGGGACTAGCGGGAGATACGCAGTATTTT
TRBJ2-1 | . | many | TRBV2 | CASTGPNNEQFF | TGTGCCAGCACCGGGCCTAACAATGAGCAGTTCTTC
TRBJ1-6 | . | many | TRBV12-3/TRBV12-4 | CASSRDNSPLHF | TGTGCCAGCAGTCGCGATAATTCACCCCTCCACTTT
TRBJ2-3 | TRBD2 | many | TRBV7-6 | CASSPLLAGGSDTQYF | TGTGCCAGCAGCCCCTTACTAGCGGGAGGCTCAGATACGCAGTATTTT
TRBJ2-7 | TRBD1 | many | TRBV6-1 | CASTAGTGGHRSSYEQYF | TGTGCCAGCACCGCCGGGACAGGGGGTCACAGAAGCTCCTACGAGCAGTACTTC
TRBJ2-3 | . | many | TRBV7-2 | CASSLPPADTQYF | TGTGCCAGCAGCCTCCCCCCCGCAGATACGCAGTATTTT
TRBJ2-1 | . | few | TRBV6-2/TRBV6-3 | CASSTRTAPYNEQFF | TGTGCCAGCAGTACCCGGACAGCACCCTACAATGAGCAGTTCTTC
TRBJ1-1 | TRBD1 | . | TRBV2 | CASSEAGTGRTEAFF | TGTGCCAGCAGTGAAGCGGGGACAGGGAGGACTGAAGCTTTCTTT
TRBJ2-1 | TRBD2 | few | TRBV20-1 | CSAKGLAGGYAYNEQFF | TGCAGTGCTAAGGGACTAGCGGGAGGATATGCCTACAATGAGCAGTTCTTC
TRBJ2-5 | TRBD2 | many | TRBV7-2 | CASSHSGIGQETQYF | TGTGCCAGCAGCCATAGCGGGATTGGTCAAGAGACCCAGTACTTC
TRBJ2-1 | TRBD2 | many | TRBV28 | CASSPPLGGTSGYNEQFF | TGTGCCAGCAGCCCACCCCTCGGGGGGACTAGCGGCTACAATGAGCAGTTCTTC
TRBJ2-7 | . | many | TRBV28 | CASVGGSSYEQYF | TGTGCCAGCGTTGGCGGAAGCTCCTACGAGCAGTACTTC
TRBJ1-1 | . | many | TRBV18 | CASSPTMNMNTEAFF | TGTGCCAGCTCACCAACAATGAACATGAACACTGAAGCTTTCTTT
TRBJ1-1 | TRBD1 | . | TRBV12-3/TRBV12-4 | CASSNRGGTEAFF | TGTGCCAGCAGTAACAGGGGGGGGACTGAAGCTTTCTTT
TRBJ2-1 | TRBD2 | . | TRBV10-2 | CASSPLAGVDNEQFF | TGCGCCAGCAGTCCACTAGCGGGAGTTGATAATGAGCAGTTCTTC
TRBJ2-5 | . | few | TRBV5-1 | CASSNPGFQETQYF | TGCGCCAGCAGTAATCCAGGGTTCCAAGAGACCCAGTACTTC
TRBJ2-1 | . | . | TRBV6-1 | CASSHPTSSTRNEQFF | TGTGCCAGCAGCCACCCGACTAGTTCGACTAGGAATGAGCAGTTCTTC
TRBJ1-2 | . | . | TRBV6-5 | CASSYSSAGYGYTF | TGTGCCAGCAGTTACTCATCGGCGGGCTATGGCTACACCTTC
TRBJ2-5 | TRBD2 | . | TRBV7-8 | CASSLGFLTRGGKRETQYF | TGTGCCAGCAGCTTAGGGTTTTTAACTCGCGGGGGTAAAAGAGAGACCCAGTACTTC
TRBJ2-3 | . | . | TRBV6-5 | CASSYGSTDTQYF | TGTGCCAGCAGTTACGGAAGCACAGATACGCAGTATTTT
TRBJ1-5 | . | many | TRBV3-1 | CASSQDKRLPQHF | TGTGCCAGCAGCCAAGATAAAAGGTTGCCCCAGCATTTT